This TCR beta chain was found in a study of siplizumab effects on memory and regulatory T cells. Study observations and caveats: The diversity of naive T cells seemed greater than that of memory cells, and their alloresponse contribution seemed major.

The length of the CDR3 is 14 residues. The V segment lost 1 base and the J segment 3 bases; nucleotides outside the gene matches: 3. Germline V gives CDR1 SGHRS, CDR2 YFSETQ. Assays examined 90,000 to 100,000 TCR templates per sample. Produced via immunoSEQ multiplex PCR; TCRdb's table is partial and in-frame only. The repertoire holds over 95,000 clones, with roughly 93% as singletons. On this clone: Its target is not known.

The receptor's source is a human donor in good health. V is TRBV5-1 and J is TRBJ1-1; 7 bases agree with TRBD1. The material sequenced was non-Treg CD4+ T cells sorted from blood. This CDR3 reads CASSLRGPDTEAFF. In DNA form, the CDR3 reads TGCGCCAGCAGCTTGAGGGGGCCGGACACTGAAGCTTTCTTT.